This T cell receptor beta chain was identified during a study of tumor-infiltrating lymphocytes in primary liver carcinoma. Study-wide points: Comparison of CD4+ and CD8+ repertoires was precluded by bulk unsorted samples.

CDR1 and CDR2 (germline): SGHAT, FQNNGV. There are 14 residues in the CDR3. Remarks on this clonotype: Its target is unknown. The junction departs from germline at one end; a sequencing error may be responsible.

Researchers generated TCR beta cDNA from about 450 ng of total RNA, relying on a constant-region primer. Researchers made the TCR beta libraries by running three nested multiplex PCR rounds with slightly modified ARM-PCR. The study ran its first two PCR rounds for roughly 10 cycles each, using TRBV1-TRBV30 forward primers and a C-beta reverse primer. TCRdb re-derived calls from the multiplex PCR reads in MiXCR, one entry per CDR3 protein. In the table there are about 180,000 distinct CDR3 sequences, roughly 60% of which are singletons. Out of unsorted whole blood came the blood RNA, and germline DNA was extracted as well.

The sequence was collected from a middle-aged man with primary liver carcinoma and hepatitis B virus infection. The sample comprised peripheral blood. V usage is TRBV11-2 and J usage is TRBJ1-1; no reliable D call. In nucleotides, the CDR3 is TGTGCCAGCAGCTTAGAAGAGGTGGGAATTGAAGCTTTATTT. Translation: CASSLEEVGIEALF.